This T cell receptor beta chain comes out of a study of memory CD4+ T cells and cytomegalovirus serostatus. Study results and caveats: A US-trained random forest predicted CMV serostatus with median AUC approximately 0.9.

Single viable CD3+CD4+CD8-CD45RO+ cells were sorted as the memory CD4+ T cells. Here immunoSEQ multiplex PCR was the method, and the copy in TCRdb shows in-frame clones only, minus some. The sample consists of about 56,000 clones, about three quarters of them appearing once. A single count supports this clone. The antigen is not known. The germline V gene has CDR1 MNHEY and CDR2 SVGAGI. Trimming shortened V by 4 bases and J by 1 base, and 10 bases separated the two germline ends. The CDR3 totals 14 residues. The chain carries TRBV6-5 and TRBJ1-1, with a possible D match to TRBD1 (6 bases). This receptor was identified in an adult in good health and CMV-seropositive. The sample consisted of memory CD4+ T cells from blood. DNA of the CDR3: TGTGCCAGCAGTTCCGGGACACAGAACACTGAAGCTTTCTTT. Protein product: CASSSGTQNTEAFF.